A selection of T cell receptor beta chains follows, all from one sample in a study of blood T cells in healthy people across ages. TCRdb called the 5' RACE reads again in MiXCR, with one record for every CDR3 protein. The table shows 700,000 to 950,000 distinct CDR3 sequences, with nearly 60% occurring only once. The sample was blood. The source of these receptors is a man aged 25 to 40 in good health. CDR3s include the opening cysteine and the closing phenylalanine or tryptophan. A D gene is named only where the DNA matches it firmly. Clone size appears in some rows only: once, few, many, or a class for an expanded clone.

.	TRBV5-5	.	TRBJ1-2	TGTGCCAGCAGCTTGGACCCCCTTGGGGATGCTGACTATGGCTACACCTTC	CASSLDPLGDADYGYTF
.	TRBV4-3	.	TRBJ2-7	TGCGCCAGCAGCCAAGATACGGAAAGCTCCTACGAGCAGTACTTC	CASSQDTESSYEQYF
.	TRBV27	.	TRBJ2-1	TGTGCCAGCAGAGGGGAGTACCACAATGAGCAGTTCTTC	CASRGEYHNEQFF
.	TRBV6-2/TRBV6-3	.	TRBJ1-4	TGTGCCAGCAGCACGATCGCAACTAATGAAAAACTGTTTTTT	CASSTIATNEKLFF
.	TRBV14	.	TRBJ2-1	TGTGCCAGCAGCCAAATCTGGAGTGAGCAGTTCTTC	CASSQIWSEQFF
.	TRBV7-2	.	TRBJ2-3	TGTGCCAGCAGCTTAGTGGGGTCGGCAGATACGCAGTATTTT	CASSLVGSADTQYF
.	TRBV5-1	.	TRBJ2-3	TGCGCCAGCAGCCACGGGGAGTGGGTAGATACGCAGTATTTT	CASSHGEWVDTQYF
.	TRBV20-1	TRBD2	TRBJ2-1	TGCAGTGCTAGCCCGGGAGGACGCGGGGCCTACAATGAGCAGTTCTTC	CSASPGGRGAYNEQFF
.	TRBV7-8	TRBD2	TRBJ2-1	TGTGCCAGCAGCAAAGCCGGGACTAGCGCGTACAATGAGCAGTTCTTC	CASSKAGTSAYNEQFF
many	TRBV7-2	.	TRBJ2-7	TGTGCCAGCAGCTACCGGACCTCGGGGAACCACGAGCAGTACTTC	CASSYRTSGNHEQYF
.	TRBV7-2	.	TRBJ1-1	TGTGCCAGCAGCTTCGGCCACCAGAACACTGAAGCTTTCTTT	CASSFGHQNTEAFF
once	TRBV7-2	TRBD2	TRBJ2-3	TGTGCCAGCAGCTTAGCCGGGACTAGGGGCACAGATACGCAGTATTTT	CASSLAGTRGTDTQYF
few	TRBV20-1	.	TRBJ2-7	TGCAGTGCTAGGGGTCAGGATGCCTACGAGCAGTACTTC	CSARGQDAYEQYF
.	TRBV7-2	TRBD2	TRBJ2-1	TGTGCCAGCAGCTTAAACGGGGGGGGATACAATGAGCAGTTCTTC	CASSLNGGGYNEQFF
.	TRBV9	.	TRBJ2-7	TGTGCCAGCAGCCTCTCCCCTGGGGGCGAGCAGTACTTC	CASSLSPGGEQYF
.	TRBV6-2/TRBV6-3	.	TRBJ2-6	TGTGCCAGCAGACGTAACTCTGGGGCCAACGTCCTGACTTTC	CASRRNSGANVLTF
few	TRBV30	.	TRBJ2-7	TGTGCCGCAGGAGCCAGGGGTTACGAGCAGTACTTC	CAAGARGYEQYF
few	TRBV20-1	.	TRBJ2-5	TGCAGCGCCTCGACAGGCCAAGAGACCCAGTACTTC	CSASTGQETQYF
few	TRBV5-5	TRBD1	TRBJ1-2	TGTGCCAGCAGCTTGGGGCAGGGGGCGCAAATTTATGGCTACACCTTC	CASSLGQGAQIYGYTF